Each of the 27 T cell receptor beta chains below was sequenced from the same sample in a study of blood T cells in healthy people across ages (dated by TCRdb to between 2014 and 2017). Library preparation employed 5' RACE. The reads were generated on an Illumina HiSeq 2500. A second PCR of about 7 to 12 cycles was run with a J-beta primer mix and a sample-barcoded 5' primer. In-frame beta chains were kept once TCRdb had trimmed the public reads at Q25 with fastp and called clones with MiXCR. When rows share a CDR3 protein, they turn into one entry using the most common DNA and genes. This sample comprises some 930,000 distinct CDR3 sequences, 25% to 30% of them detected only once. The ten largest clones add up to about 9.4% of the sample. A further study also used this sample, focusing on T cells of mothers and their children.

Sequencing was done on a sample of blood. The receptors derive from a middle-aged woman in good health.

A remark on this clonotype: This may be a read error, as it is one base from a much larger clone. The CDR3 nucleotides are TGTGCCAGCAACCAACCGGGACGGATCTATGGCTACACCTTC. Amino acids: CASNQPGRIYGYTF. The J gene is TRBJ1-2, the V gene TRBV7-9, with D perhaps TRBD1 (5 bases). The CDR3 consists of 14 residues. Trimming shortened V by 7 bases and J by 4 bases, and 16 bases separated the two germline ends. Looked up from germline, CDR1 is SEHNR and CDR2 is FQNEAQ (reference sequence).

Comment on this clonotype: A much larger clone differs from this one at a single base, so this may be a read error. V is TRBV20-1 and J is TRBJ2-1; 8 bases are a match to TRBD2. With the DNA end fitting TRBJ2-7 better, the J assignment may be wrong. CDR3 size: 13 residues. Germline CDR1 and CDR2: DFQATT and SNEGSKA (reference sequence). CDR3 DNA: TGCAGTGCCTCCCCGGGCGGGGGGAATGAGCAGTACTTC. The encoded protein is CSASPGGGNEQYF.

The chain has TRBV7-8 and TRBJ1-1; D remains unclear. Trimming left V 7 bases short and J 1 base short, with 16 bases between. CDR3 length: 15 residues. CDR1 and CDR2 from the germline V gene are SGHVS and FQNEAQ. The CDR3 spells CASTPFEAPNTEAFF. The DNA of the CDR3 is TGTGCCAGCACCCCATTTGAGGCTCCGAACACTGAAGCTTTCTTT.

This clonotype has a handful of counts. This rearrangement joins TRBV7-3 to TRBJ1-1, with D unclear. V was trimmed by 4 bases and J by 4 bases, leaving 13 bases between them. Germline assignment: CDR1 SGHTA and CDR2 FQGTGA. The CDR3 sequence is 14 residues long. Here the CDR3 reads CASSSGVESTEAFF. Here the CDR3 DNA reads TGTGCCAGCAGCTCCGGGGTGGAGAGCACTGAAGCTTTCTTT.

J is TRBJ1-2 and V is TRBV12-3 or TRBV12-4, with 12 nucleotides matching TRBD1. There are 16 residues in the CDR3. The trim removed 6 bases at V and 2 bases at J, leaving 7 bases unmatched. CDR3 loop: CASSPGQGAVNYGYTF. For the CDR3, the DNA is TGTGCCAGCAGCCCGGGACAGGGGGCCGTCAACTATGGCTACACCTTC.

This clonotype occurred once. V is TRBV5-1 and J is TRBJ1-5, with D unclear. This CDR3 is 15 amino acids long. Trimming stripped 4 bases from V and 9 bases from J, with 20 bases between. Germline-derived CDR1 and CDR2 are SGHRS and YFSETQ. The CDR3 coding sequence is TGCGCCAGCAGCCTGACCGGGATTCCATCCTGGCCCCAGCATTTT. This codes for CASSLTGIPSWPQHF. The full variable domain, rest sourced from reference TRBV5-1 and TRBJ1-5, is KAGVTQTPRYLIKTRGQQVTLSCSPISGHRSVSWYQQTPGQGLQFLFEYFSETQRNKGNFPGRFSGRQFSNSRSEMNVSTLELGDSALYLCASSLTGIPSWPQHFGDGTRLSIL.

V is TRBV4-1 and J is TRBJ2-1, with TRBD2 as a possible D gene (5 bases). V dropped 1 base and J dropped 2 bases, with 12 bases sitting between them. This CDR3 region has 16 residues. From germline, CDR1 is MGHRA and CDR2 YSYEKL. The CDR3 sequence: CASSQVSDLPYNEQFF. Here the CDR3 DNA reads TGCGCCAGCAGCCAAGTTTCGGACTTGCCCTACAATGAGCAGTTCTTC.

Ten or more counts support this clonotype. V gene TRBV7-9 combines with J gene TRBJ1-2; D unclear. Deletions cut 1 base from V and 5 bases from J, with 8 bases between. The CDR3 runs to 13 residues. CDR1 is SEHNR, CDR2 FQNEAQ, per germline (reference sequence). The CDR3: CASSLDAGYGYTF. The CDR3 DNA is TGTGCCAGCAGCTTAGACGCTGGGTATGGCTACACCTTC.

The CDR3 DNA is TGCAGCGTTGCGGTCGGACAGGGGGGAATCGAGCAGTTCTTC. Its protein product is CSVAVGQGGIEQFF. V gene TRBV29-1 combines with J gene TRBJ2-1; TRBD1 agrees at 10 bases. This CDR3 comprises 14 residues. Per the germline V gene, CDR1 is SQVTM and CDR2 is ANQGSEA. The V segment lost 4 bases and the J segment 10 bases; nucleotides outside the gene matches: 10.

The chain links TRBV5-1 to TRBJ2-7; a possible D gene is TRBD2 (6 bases). Trimming removed 5 bases from V and 0 bases from J, with 15 bases in between. This CDR3 contains 15 residues. Germline CDR1 and CDR2: SGHRS and YFSETQ. CDR3 sequence: CASSEQAGLSYEQYF. The CDR3 DNA sequence: TGCGCCAGCAGTGAGCAAGCGGGCCTCTCCTACGAGCAGTACTTC.

Concerning this clonotype: The junction shows a germline mismatch at one end, possibly a read error. The chain carries TRBV2 and TRBJ1-2, with D perhaps matching TRBD1 (5 bases). This CDR3 has 15 residues. Germline V CDR1 and CDR2: SNHLY, FYNNEI. CDR3 sequence: CASKVGDGANHGYTF. Here the CDR3 DNA reads TGTGCCAGCAAGGTTGGGGACGGGGCTAACCATGGCTACACCTTC. Filled out from reference TRBV2 and TRBJ1-2, the complete variable domain reads EPEVTQTPSHQVTQMGQEVILRCVPISNHLYFYWYRQILGQKVEFLVSFYNNEISEKSEIFDDQFSVERPDGSNFTLKIRSTKLEDSAMYFCASKVGDGANHGYTFGSGTRLTVV.

The chain has TRBV27 and TRBJ2-5; D is perhaps TRBD2 (6 bases). The length of the CDR3 is 16 residues. Trimming pared 8 bases from V and 1 base from J, leaving 20 bases between. Germline CDR1 is MNHEY and CDR2 is SMNVEV (reference sequence). CDR3 residues: CASRPLFGGIQETQYF. CDR3 DNA sequence: TGTGCCAGCCGTCCCCTTTTTGGAGGGATCCAAGAGACCCAGTACTTC.

V and J are TRBV30 and TRBJ1-1, with D possibly TRBD1 on 5 matching bases. The CDR3 is made up of 13 amino acids. The germline V gene has CDR1 GTSNPN and CDR2 SVGIG (reference sequence). Trimming removed 4 bases from V and 3 bases from J, with 12 bases in between. The CDR3 region is CAWKKGLDTEAFF. CDR3 sequence (DNA): TGTGCCTGGAAAAAGGGGTTGGACACTGAAGCTTTCTTT.

On this clonotype: A junction end diverges from the germline sequence, so it may reflect a read error. The rearrangement uses TRBV27 and TRBJ2-1; 16 positions match TRBD2. Germline values: CDR1 MNHEY, CDR2 SMNVEV (reference sequence). There are 17 residues in the CDR3. CDR3 sequence reads: CASSGTSGGASYNEQFF. In DNA, the CDR3 is TGTGCCAGCAGTGGGACTAGCGGGGGGGCTTCCTACAACGAGCAGTTCTTC.

Many counts were recorded for this clonotype. V usage is TRBV5-1 and J usage is TRBJ2-1; 11 nucleotides agree with TRBD2. V shed 4 bases and J 5 bases; nucleotides not matched to a gene: 5. The CDR3 covers 15 residues. CDR1 and CDR2 (germline): SGHRS, YFSETQ. The DNA of the CDR3 is TGCGCCAGCAGCGGGAGACTAGCGGGGAACAATGAGCAGTTCTTC. Encoded protein: CASSGRLAGNNEQFF.

This clonotype was picked up a small number of times. The V call is TRBV19, the J call TRBJ2-1; D gene uncertain. The V end lost 10 bases, the J end lost 2 bases, and 18 bases lay between the germline ends. Germline V gene data show CDR1 as LNHDA and CDR2 as SQIVND (reference sequence). The CDR3 runs 15 residues. CDR3 nucleotide sequence: TGTGCCATAGAGACCAGGCCGACTCCCTACAATGAGCAGTTCTTC. Translated, it gives CAIETRPTPYNEQFF.

This clonotype turned up a few times. V is TRBV20-1 and J is TRBJ1-2; TRBD1 matches 7 bases. This CDR3 has 13 amino acids. The germline gives CDR1 DFQATT, CDR2 SNEGSKA (reference sequence). J gave up 3 bases and V 3 bases, and 4 bases lay outside the gene matches. CDR3 sequence reads: CSASAGGDYGYTF. The CDR3 DNA reads TGCAGTGCTAGTGCAGGGGGGGACTATGGCTACACCTTC.

The V call is TRBV20-1, the J call TRBJ2-1, with no clear D. Trimming took 6 bases from V and 5 from J, leaving 17 bases between them. The CDR3 loop spans 14 amino acids. CDR1 is DFQATT and CDR2 is SNEGSKA in the germline V gene (reference sequence). The CDR3 DNA reads as TGCAGTGCCCGCTCAGGACGGATAGACAATGAGCAGTTCTTC. Translated, it gives CSARSGRIDNEQFF.

There are a few counts of this clonotype. This rearrangement joins TRBV29-1 to TRBJ1-1, with no clear D. V shed 4 bases and J shed 4 bases, with 7 bases lying between them. The CDR3 consists of 11 residues. From germline, CDR1 is SQVTM and CDR2 ANQGSEA. This chain's CDR3 is CSVAMGTEAFF. For the CDR3, the DNA is TGCAGCGTTGCGATGGGCACTGAAGCTTTCTTT.

At least ten counts were recorded for this clonotype. The V and J genes are TRBV28 and TRBJ2-7; D not certain. This CDR3 has 11 residues. The germline V and J ends were trimmed by 10 bases and 7 bases, with 14 bases remaining between them. Germline values: CDR1 MDHEN, CDR2 SYDVKM. CDR3 DNA sequence: TGTGCCATTAACACCGTGGGGGAGCAGTACTTC. Amino acids: CAINTVGEQYF.

This clonotype was recorded a few times. This chain links TRBV12-3 or TRBV12-4 with TRBJ2-1, with TRBD1 matching 8 bases. V lost 6 bases and J lost 7; bases outside the gene matches: 11. The CDR3 is 15 residues long. The CDR3 DNA follows: TGTGCCAGCAGGTCGACAGGGGCCCTGAGGAATGAGCAGTTCTTC. Translating gives CASRSTGALRNEQFF.

This sequence joins TRBV4-3 and TRBJ2-1; perhaps TRBD1 as D (6 bases). This CDR3 comprises 14 residues. V lost 4 bases, J lost 3 bases, and 10 bases lay in between. CDR1 is LGHNA, CDR2 YSLEER, per germline. In nucleotides, the CDR3 is TGCGCCAGCAGCCCCACAGGGAACTACAATGAGCAGTTCTTC. Translating it yields CASSPTGNYNEQFF.

The chain couples TRBV4-2 to TRBJ1-6, with 9 bases lining up with TRBD1. Germline V lookup: CDR1 LGHNA, CDR2 YNFKEQ. The CDR3 covers 15 residues. The V and J ends lost 5 bases and 9 bases, in that order; junction bases with no gene match: 8. CDR3 DNA: TGTGCCAGCAGCGGACGACAGGGGGAGGGTTCACCCCTCCACTTT. It specifies CASSGRQGEGSPLHF.

This chain uses TRBV18 with TRBJ2-7, with 10 bases identical to TRBD1. The tail of the sequence fits TRBJ2-5 better, so the J call may be wrong. The CDR3 has 13 amino acids. Germline V gene lookup returns CDR1 KGHSH and CDR2 LQKENI. The CDR3 DNA sequence: TGTACCACCATTGGGACAGGGGAGGAGACCCAGTACTTC. This encodes CTTIGTGEETQYF.

This clonotype was counted at least ten times. The chain uses TRBV20-1 and TRBJ2-3; TRBD2 matches 13 bases. The junction had 8 bases not matched to a gene; V was cut back by 6 bases and J by 5 bases. Germline V gene sequence: CDR1 DFQATT, CDR2 SNEGSKA (reference sequence). The CDR3 runs to 15 residues. Written as DNA, the CDR3 is TGCAGTGCCCAACTAGCGGGGGGGCAAGTAGATACGCAGTATTTT. Its protein is CSAQLAGGQVDTQYF.

V and J are TRBV28 and TRBJ1-2; D is unclear. CDR3 length: 12 amino acids. Germline CDR1 MDHEN, CDR2 SYDVKM. The V end was cut by 8 bases, the J end by 6 bases, with 13 bases between. The CDR3 coding sequence is TGTGCCAGCGGGTGGAGATCTGATGGCTACACCTTC. This encodes CASGWRSDGYTF.

This clonotype has more than one count but fewer than ten. The CDR3 nucleotides are TGTGCCAGCAGTTCCCGACTAGCGGGGAGGCAAGAGCAGTTCTTC. It codes for CASSSRLAGRQEQFF. This chain joins TRBV12-3 or TRBV12-4 and TRBJ2-1; 11 nucleotides line up with TRBD2. The length of the CDR3 is 15 residues. V shed 4 bases and J 10 bases; nucleotides not matched to a gene: 9.